The 15 T cell receptor beta chains below come from one sample, sequenced in a study of OX40 agonist ivuxolimab in advanced cancers. The assay was immunoSEQ multiplex PCR, and TCRdb's table has in-frame clones only and misses some. The sample contains about 64,000 clones, 80% to 90% of which appear only once. This material consisted of CD4+ or CD8+ T cells sorted from blood, taken in a trial of the OX40 agonist ivuxolimab. All receptors come from an adult with an advanced solid tumor such as melanoma, head and neck, liver or kidney cancer.

The gene calls are TRBV7-9 and TRBJ2-7; D possibly corresponds to TRBD2 (6 bases). This CDR3 contains 14 residues. CDR1 and CDR2 (germline): SEHNR, FQNEAQ (reference sequence). V lost 1 base, J lost 3 bases, and 10 bases lay in between. This CDR3 reads CASSLVGLHYEQYF. The CDR3 bases are TGTGCCAGCAGCTTAGTAGGACTACACTACGAGCAGTACTTC. The whole variable domain, remainder taken from reference TRBV7-9 and TRBJ2-7, is DTGVSQNPRHKITKRGQNVTFRCDPISEHNRLYWYRQTLGQGPEFLTYFQNEAQLEKSRLLSDRFSAERPKGSFSTLEIQRTEQGDSAMYLCASSLVGLHYEQYFGPGTRLTVT.

The rearrangement uses TRBV27 and TRBJ2-1; a possible D gene is TRBD1 (5 bases). Germline loops: CDR1 MNHEY, CDR2 SMNVEV (reference sequence). This CDR3 region has 15 residues. Trimming removed 5 bases from V and 6 bases from J, with 17 bases in between. The CDR3: CASSTTLTGGNEQFF. The CDR3 nucleotides read TGTGCCAGCAGTACAACCCTAACAGGTGGCAATGAGCAGTTCTTC.

V is TRBV11-1 and J is TRBJ2-7; 7 bases agree with TRBD1. CDR3 size: 14 residues. Looked up from germline, CDR1 is SGHAT and CDR2 is FQDESV (reference sequence). The V segment lost 4 bases and the J segment 2 bases; nucleotides outside the gene matches: 5. This CDR3 reads CASSSTGQTYEQYF. CDR3 DNA: TGTGCCAGCAGCTCCACGGGACAGACCTACGAGCAGTACTTC.

This chain links TRBV7-9 with TRBJ2-2, with D maybe TRBD2 (5 bases). CDR3 size: 14 residues. The germline V and J ends were trimmed by 4 bases and 9 bases, with 15 bases remaining between them. Germline V CDR1 and CDR2: SEHNR, FQNEAQ (reference sequence). The CDR3 region has the DNA TGTGCCAGCAGCTCGGTTGGGAGAGTGCGGGAGCTGTTTTTT. Translation: CASSSVGRVRELFF. The full variable domain, with the rest looked up from reference TRBV7-9 and TRBJ2-2, is DTGVSQNPRHKITKRGQNVTFRCDPISEHNRLYWYRQTLGQGPEFLTYFQNEAQLEKSRLLSDRFSAERPKGSFSTLEIQRTEQGDSAMYLCASSSVGRVRELFFGEGSRLTVL.

The rearrangement links TRBV5-5 to TRBJ2-6; a weak D match, TRBD2 (6 bases). The CDR3 runs to 14 residues. Germline lookup yields CDR1 SGHKS and CDR2 YYEKEE (reference sequence). V shed 10 bases and J shed 2 bases, with 13 bases lying between them. The CDR3: CACEGGAGANVLTF. The CDR3 bases are TGTGCCTGCGAAGGAGGGGCTGGGGCCAACGTCCTGACTTTC.

The chain employs TRBV19 and TRBJ2-7; the D is unclear. Germline V gene data show CDR1 as LNHDA and CDR2 as SQIVND (reference sequence). The germline V and J ends were trimmed by 3 bases and 0 bases, with 12 bases remaining between them. The CDR3 contains 15 residues. CDR3 protein: CASSMMSGYSYEQYF. The DNA of the CDR3 is TGTGCCAGTAGTATGATGAGTGGGTACTCCTACGAGCAGTACTTC. Filled out from reference TRBV19 and TRBJ2-7, the complete variable domain reads DGGITQSPKYLFRKEGQNVTLSCEQNLNHDAMYWYRQDPGQGLRLIYYSQIVNDFQKGDIAEGYSVSREKKESFPLTVTSAQKNPTAFYLCASSMMSGYSYEQYFGPGTRLTVT.

The chain has TRBV6-1 and TRBJ2-7, with D unclear. V was shortened by 4 bases and J by 4 bases, with 14 bases between the two germline ends. Per germline, CDR1 MNHNS and CDR2 SASEGT. There are 14 residues in the CDR3. The CDR3 here is CASSVGPTQYEQYF. In DNA, the CDR3 is TGTGCCAGCAGTGTAGGCCCAACTCAATACGAGCAGTACTTC.

V is TRBV2 and J is TRBJ2-7, with D possibly matching TRBD1 (5 bases). V dropped 4 bases and J dropped 4 bases, with 14 bases sitting between them. CDR3 length: 14 amino acids. Germline V lookup: CDR1 SNHLY, CDR2 FYNNEI. The CDR3 sequence is CASSVDGAGYEQYF. CDR3 nucleotides: TGTGCCAGCAGTGTCGACGGTGCAGGGTACGAGCAGTACTTC.

The V gene is TRBV11-2, the J gene TRBJ2-3; 9 nucleotides match TRBD2. The V gene's germline CDR1 is SGHAT and CDR2 FQNNGV. Trimming at V came to 4 bases and at J to 9 bases, leaving 5 bases not matched to a gene. The CDR3 consists of 13 residues. CDR3 amino acids: CASSWPSGTTQYF. Written as DNA, the CDR3 is TGTGCCAGCAGCTGGCCTAGCGGGACGACGCAGTATTTT.

V is TRBV4-2 and J is TRBJ2-1; TRBD2 matches 11 bases. The CDR3 is 17 amino acids. Germline assignment: CDR1 LGHNA and CDR2 YNFKEQ. J gave up 3 bases and V 0 bases, and 4 bases lay outside the gene matches. The CDR3 sequence is CASSQDLGLADYNEQFF. The DNA for the CDR3 is TGTGCCAGCAGCCAAGATTTGGGACTAGCGGACTACAATGAGCAGTTCTTC.

In this sample, this clone turned up once. The chain carries TRBV27 and TRBJ1-5; D is unclear. The CDR3 has 13 residues. Trimming took 1 base from V and 5 from J, leaving 6 bases between them. The V gene's germline CDR1 is MNHEY and CDR2 SMNVEV (reference sequence). CDR3 DNA: TGTGCCAGCAGTTTATATTACCATCAGCCCCAGCATTTT. Translation: CASSLYYHQPQHF.

This chain joins TRBV13 and TRBJ2-1, with D maybe TRBD1 (6 bases). The germline V and J ends were trimmed by 0 bases and 3 bases, with 9 bases remaining between them. This CDR3 spans 15 amino acids. The germline gives CDR1 PRHDT, CDR2 FYEKMQ (reference sequence). The CDR3 DNA sequence: TGTGCCAGCAGCTTAGGGACAGGAGACTACAATGAGCAGTTCTTC. Its protein product is CASSLGTGDYNEQFF.

In its sample, this clone was seen once. V gene TRBV9 combines with J gene TRBJ2-7; D gene ambiguous. The V gene's germline CDR1 is SGDLS and CDR2 YYNGEE. This CDR3 comprises 15 residues. V lost 2 bases to trimming and J lost 6 bases, with 18 bases between them. CDR3 amino acids: CASSVSWPTRGEQYF. CDR3 in DNA: TGTGCCAGCAGCGTCAGCTGGCCCACCCGCGGCGAGCAGTACTTC.

The chain joins TRBV11-2 to TRBJ1-2; D unresolved. Trimming cost V 4 bases and J 8 bases, with 11 bases left between them. Germline loops: CDR1 SGHAT, CDR2 FQNNGV. This CDR3 spans 12 amino acids. CDR3 amino acids: CASSSPPWGYTF. The CDR3 DNA is TGTGCCAGCAGCTCACCCCCGTGGGGCTACACCTTC.

The genes are TRBV5-1 and TRBJ1-1, with 8 bases fitting TRBD1. The V gene end was trimmed by 2 bases and the J gene end by 2 bases; junction bases not matched to a gene: 2. Germline lookup yields CDR1 SGHRS and CDR2 YFSETQ. The CDR3 has 14 residues. The CDR3 DNA reads TGCGCCAGCAGCTTACAGGGGGATAACACTGAAGCTTTCTTT. Translated: CASSLQGDNTEAFF.